This T cell receptor (beta chain) was obtained from a study of T cells in Graves' hyperthyroidism and ophthalmopathy. This clonotype occurred many times. Its antigen is unidentified. Regions amplified from RNA transcripts were the TCR beta CDR3 regions. Carried out on the TCR CDR3, a first-round RT-PCR used the HTBI primer set. TCRdb analysed the multiplex PCR reads with MiXCR anew, one entry per CDR3 protein. In the table there are roughly 500,000 distinct CDR3 sequences, about 45% of which are singletons. Study conclusions and caveats: Model-based prediction identified ophthalmopathy a median about 6 months prior to its onset.

The origin of this receptor is an adult woman with Graves' disease, either hyperthyroidism or ophthalmopathy (not recorded which). The sample was peripheral blood or thyroid tissue (not recorded which).

CDR3 amino acids: CAGGQGGTEAFF. CDR3 bases: TGTGCCGGCGGACAGGGTGGGACTGAAGCTTTCTTT. The chain recombines TRBV6-6 with TRBJ1-1; 8 nucleotides match TRBD1. The germline CDR1 and CDR2 sequences are MNHNY and SVGAGI (reference sequence). The length of the CDR3 is 12 residues. V shed 11 bases, J shed 5 bases, and the junction held 7 bases outside the gene matches.